This TCR beta chain stems from a study of T cells after yellow fever vaccination. Overall study findings and caveats: Researchers report a weaker secondary response that nonetheless peaked faster, day 5 versus 15.

TCR cDNA, made by 5'RACE template switching, carried an added universal primer site and UMIs. Using its own MiXCR run on the 5' RACE reads, TCRdb lists one record per CDR3 protein. Here the sample spans about 400,000 distinct CDR3 sequences, 11% being singletons. V lost 1 base and J 4 bases, leaving 10 bases between the germline ends. The CDR3 spans 14 residues. Germline CDR1 reads MGHRA; CDR2 reads YSYEKL. This clonotype has just a few counts. Its antigen remains unknown. The receptor was derived from a man between 18 and 35 years old who received the YFV17D yellow fever vaccine. The material sequenced was PBMCs, taken on the day of the first yellow fever vaccination. This chain connects TRBV4-1 to TRBJ1-1, with a possible D match to TRBD1 (5 bases). In nucleotides, the CDR3 is TGCGCCAGCAGCCAAGCGGGGGTTTTCACTGAAGCTTTCTTT. Protein sequence: CASSQAGVFTEAFF.